This TCR beta chain was captured in a study of blood T cells in healthy people across ages. Study summary: For every two T cells, template switching captured about one barcoded beta molecule. Study-level points and caveats: Diversity figures derived from one million T cells were judged to underestimate the true value.

There are 13 residues in the CDR3. V lost 1 base, J lost 6 bases, and 3 bases stayed unmatched. Germline V gives CDR1 DFQATT, CDR2 SNEGSKA (reference sequence). This clonotype was counted a few times. The antigen is unknown. The donors, aged about 6 to 95, were healthy Caucasians from Russia. Each donor's blood draw was ten milliliters of peripheral blood. Together with a sample-barcoded 5' primer, a J-beta primer mix was included in a second PCR lasting 7 to 11 cycles. TCRdb fed the 5' RACE reads into MiXCR, producing one record per CDR3 protein. The sample lists 950,000 to 1,200,000 distinct CDR3 sequences; 35% to 40% were seen once.

Sequenced sample: blood. This TCR derives from a man between 18 and 35 years old in good health. V is TRBV20-1 and J is TRBJ2-1, with 7 bases that match TRBD1. This CDR3 reads CSARVPGGNEQFF. The CDR3 bases are TGCAGTGCTAGAGTCCCAGGGGGCAATGAGCAGTTCTTC.